A single TCR beta chain is shown here with its context. The target antigen is unknown. This specimen comes from a study of response to subunit inactivated influenza vaccine. The CDR3 is 13 amino acids. Trimming took 2 bases from V and 11 from J, leaving 15 bases between them. CDR1 LGHNT and CDR2 FRNRAP come from the germline V gene. Overall study findings and caveats: Authors suggested few new T cells are recruited by each seasonal influenza vaccination.

TCRdb re-derived calls from the RT-PCR reads in MiXCR, one entry per CDR3 protein. Among around 760,000 distinct CDR3 sequences listed, more than 11% were seen once. The origin of this receptor is a man between 45 and 60 years old who received an inactivated influenza vaccine. The genes are TRBV12-5 and TRBJ1-1, with a possible D match to TRBD1 (5 bases). Source: PBMCs from blood, taken 14 to 15 days before vaccination. The CDR3 region is CASGLSALGEAFF. DNA for the CDR3: TGTGCTAGTGGTTTGTCGGCACTGGGGGAGGCTTTCTTT.